This record looks at one TCR beta chain sequence and its context. Its antigen is not yet known. Base qualities are not provided; no much larger clone lies one nucleotide away. The data belong to a study of neurological immune-mediated disorders (dated by TCRdb to 2018 to 2020). About the full investigation: Among the roughly 34 multiple sclerosis patients, relapsing-remitting MS was present in some 31 and secondary progressive MS was present in 3. Using UMI-based sequencing, the study compared peripheral blood TCR-beta repertoires from patients with HTLV-I-associated myelopathy (HAM/TSP), patients with multiple sclerosis, and healthy controls. The roughly 100 TCR-beta libraries covered PBMC samples along with longitudinal samples, technical triplicates, and paired sorted CD4+ and CD8+ T-cell subsets. The cohort included 60 to 75 subjects: approximately 14 with HAM/TSP, around 34 with multiple sclerosis, and about 20 healthy controls. General findings and caveats noted by the study authors: The MS cluster showed no association with clinical or MRI features, and the authors stated that larger cohorts are needed. In a phylogenetic analysis, the repertoires of 18 out of 34 MS patients fell into a single cluster of related CDR3 sequences, pointing to a possible signature at the repertoire level. The highest TCR clonal expansion was observed in HAM/TSP patients, whereas the lowest was observed in MS patients, even when compared with healthy controls. Expanded clones from different subjects shared no identical CDR3 amino acid sequences, which suggests that TCR-beta repertoires were private in all groups.

cDNA synthesis used template-switch 5'RACE with a primer carrying a 10-nucleotide random unique molecular identifier tagging each TCR transcript. Every sequencing run yielded over 180 million TCR-beta sequences covering 15-18 subjects. The RNeasy kit was used for extraction of total RNA. TCR-beta VDJ regions were amplified with primers for the TCR constant region and the 5'RACE anchor, using the KAPA Real-time Library Amplification kit. A first PCR added sample indexes and Illumina adaptors, after which a second PCR increased the library yield. After Ampure bead purification, the roughly 650 bp TCR product was size-selected on a 2% E-gel SizeSelection system. Before pooling, library quality was checked on a Bioanalyzer, concentration was measured with Qubit, and libraries were quantified with the Kapa Library Quantification kit. An Illumina HiSeq 2500 was used to sequence the libraries paired-end at 2 x 150 bp. To increase sequence diversity, roughly 24-32% phiX was spiked into each library pool. Regarding the original processing steps: Quality-filtered reads were processed with the UMI-based MiGEC pipeline, which removed over 80% of raw TCR sequences during error correction. IMGT germline references were used for aligning VDJ genes, and each clonotype was defined as a unique CDR3 amino acid sequence together with its V-J genes. Clonal expansion, Shannon diversity and CDR3 relatedness (CalcPairwiseDistances, ClusterSamples) were evaluated with VDJtools, and phylogenetic trees were built with CLCbio workbench. Clones with at least 8 unique UMIs were defined as expanded, with this threshold being based on coefficient-of-variation modelling across technical triplicates. The raw public data were reprocessed by TCRdb itself: fastp quality trimming at Q25, MiXCR clonotype calling, in-frame beta chains only. Here each entry gathers all rows of one CDR3 protein and keeps the most common genes and DNA. TCRdb assigned the V and J calls; the authors' analysis was not used. The sample profile shows 55,000 to 75,000 distinct CDR3 sequences; 2.5% of them were found once. Approximately 3% of the sample is in the top ten clones.

From cysteine to phenylalanine, the CDR3 is 14 amino acids long. The DNA shown is the 42-base CDR3, in frame from base 1. The germline V and J ends show losses of 3 bases and 6 bases respectively, and no gene match explains 5 bases of the junction. CDR1 and CDR2, looked up from the germline V gene, are ENHRY and SYGVKD. For unsorted PBMC libraries, 2 million PBMCs were used after storage in RNAlater at -80 degrees C until RNA extraction. The multiple sclerosis patients were enrolled in a US clinical protocol that used magnetic resonance imaging to evaluate disease progression. PBMCs were separated from peripheral blood using Ficoll-Hypaque density gradient centrifugation and then cryopreserved in liquid nitrogen.

This sequence uses TRBV10-3 and TRBJ1-5; 7 bases in the junction line up with TRBD1. The receptor was isolated from a man aged 50-59 years with multiple sclerosis. Sample: PBMCs. CDR3 sequence: CAISESRGSQPQHF. The nucleotide sequence is given as TGTGCCATCAGTGAAAGCAGGGGGAGTCAGCCCCAGCATTTT.